This TCR beta chain was sequenced for a study of blood T cell repertoires in COVID-19. As for the study in general: The United States, Italy and Spain supplied acute and convalescent COVID-19 samples. PBMCs, B-cell-depleted T cells, or T cells were the source of the cDNA or gDNA that made up the material.

In the authors' workflow: Reference gene primer amplification yielded estimated nucleated cell counts. Produced via immunoSEQ multiplex PCR; TCRdb's table is partial and in-frame only. The DNA gave D and trimming, while V, J and clone size come from that table. This sample carries 200,000 to 300,000 clones, 84% of them seen once, and the ten largest clones take about 4%. Details on this clone: This may be a read error, as it is one base from a much larger clone.

CDR3 length equals 16 residues. Germline CDR1 and CDR2: LNHNV and YYDKDF (reference sequence). The chain combines TRBV15 with TRBJ1-6; D is ambiguous. The sample was peripheral blood. This clonotype originated in a man aged 50-59 years with acute or convalescent COVID-19. The DNA for the CDR3 is TGTGCCACCAGCAGAGATTCAGGACGAGGCGGGTCACCCCCCCACTTT. The encoded protein is CATSRDSGRGGSPPHF.